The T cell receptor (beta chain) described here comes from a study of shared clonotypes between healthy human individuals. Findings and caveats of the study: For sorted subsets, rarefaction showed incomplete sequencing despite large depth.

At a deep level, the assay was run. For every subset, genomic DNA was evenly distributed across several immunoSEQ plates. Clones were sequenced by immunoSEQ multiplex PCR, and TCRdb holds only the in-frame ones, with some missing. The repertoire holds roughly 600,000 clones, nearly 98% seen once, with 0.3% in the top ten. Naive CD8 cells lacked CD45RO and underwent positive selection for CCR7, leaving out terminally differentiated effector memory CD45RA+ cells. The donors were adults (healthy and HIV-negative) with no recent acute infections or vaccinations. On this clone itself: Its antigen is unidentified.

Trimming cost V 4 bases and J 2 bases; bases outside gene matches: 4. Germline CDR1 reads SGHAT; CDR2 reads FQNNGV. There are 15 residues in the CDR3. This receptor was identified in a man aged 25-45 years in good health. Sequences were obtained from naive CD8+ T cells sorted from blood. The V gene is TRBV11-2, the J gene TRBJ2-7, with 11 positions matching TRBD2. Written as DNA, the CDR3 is TGTGCCAGCAGCTCGGGACTAGCGGCGGCCTACGAGCAGTACTTC. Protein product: CASSSGLAAAYEQYF.